A single sample gave rise to the 25 T cell receptor beta chains below, sequenced in a study of T cells in Graves' hyperthyroidism and ophthalmopathy. Regions amplified from RNA transcripts were the TCR beta CDR3 regions. Primed by the HTBI set, a first-round RT-PCR was run on the TCR CDR3. Each CDR3 protein gets one entry after TCRdb re-called the multiplex PCR reads with MiXCR. In the table there are some 570,000 distinct CDR3 sequences, 14% of which are singletons. The sample was blood. The receptors were gathered from a woman aged 18-35 years with Graves' ophthalmopathy.

V and J are TRBV5-6 and TRBJ1-2; TRBD1 matches 10 bases. The CDR3 consists of 12 residues. The germline gives CDR1 SGHDT, CDR2 YYEEEE. V lost 5 bases, J lost 8 bases, and 3 bases stayed unmatched. The DNA for the CDR3 is TGTGCCAGCAGACAGACAGGGGGCGGCTACACCTTC. Its translation is CASRQTGGGYTF.

The table lists this clonotype with many counts. This chain joins TRBV28 and TRBJ1-4, with D unclear. Germline V gene data show CDR1 as MDHEN and CDR2 as SYDVKM. CDR3 length: 18 residues. The germline V and J ends were trimmed by 2 bases and 0 bases, with 16 bases remaining between them. In nucleotides, the CDR3 is TGTGCCAGCAGTTTAGTTTTTTTGGCTAGCCCAACTAATGAAAAACTGTTTTTT. It encodes CASSLVFLASPTNEKLFF.

In its sample, this clonotype was seen once. This sequence joins TRBV2 and TRBJ2-3, with 9 nucleotides matching TRBD2. This CDR3 comprises 15 residues. V gave up 6 bases and J gave up 1 base; unmatched junction bases: 5. CDR1 and CDR2 from the germline V gene are SNHLY and FYNNEI. The CDR3 DNA reads as TGTGCCAGCAGCGGGACTAGCCTCCGCACAGATACGCAGTATTTT. Protein: CASSGTSLRTDTQYF.

In its sample, this clonotype was seen a few times. The V and J genes are TRBV20-1 and TRBJ1-4, with D possibly TRBD1 on 5 matching bases. Trimming cost V 5 bases and J 0 bases, with 13 bases left between them. Germline CDR1 reads DFQATT; CDR2 reads SNEGSKA (reference sequence). CDR3 length equals 15 residues. The CDR3 sequence: CSAARDYATNEKLFF. The DNA for the CDR3 is TGCAGTGCTGCCAGGGATTACGCAACTAATGAAAAACTGTTTTTT.

This clonotype was observed many times. The rearrangement joins TRBV6-1 to TRBJ2-3; 8 nucleotides line up with TRBD2. Germline-derived CDR1 and CDR2 are MNHNS and SASEGT. The CDR3 covers 18 residues. The V gene end was trimmed by 4 bases and the J gene end by 0 bases; junction bases not matched to a gene: 12. In DNA, the CDR3 is TGTGCCAGCAGTGGCTCCCGGAGCGGGAGAAGGAGCACAGATACGCAGTATTTT. Translated: CASSGSRSGRRSTDTQYF.

This clonotype was seen repeatedly, ten times or more. The chain combines TRBV28 with TRBJ1-5; D remains unclear. The CDR3 has 14 amino acids. Germline V gene sequence: CDR1 MDHEN, CDR2 SYDVKM. The V and J ends lost 9 bases and 2 bases respectively, with 14 bases between them. The CDR3 spells CASVRTGGNQPQHF. The CDR3 DNA is TGTGCCAGTGTTCGGACCGGTGGCAATCAGCCCCAGCATTTT.

Many counts were recorded for this clonotype. The gene calls are TRBV18 and TRBJ1-1; 7 bases are shared with TRBD1. From germline, CDR1 is KGHSH and CDR2 LQKENI. V shed 4 bases, J shed 1 base, and the junction held 3 bases outside the gene matches. The CDR3 runs to 14 residues. The DNA for the CDR3 is TGTGCCAGCTCACGGGACAGAAGGAACACTGAAGCTTTCTTT. This encodes CASSRDRRNTEAFF.

This clonotype was counted many times. The rearrangement uses TRBV7-2 and TRBJ2-1, with TRBD1 matching 8 bases. V trimming: 4 bases; J trimming: 6 bases; junction bases outside the gene matches: 8. The CDR3 is made up of 15 amino acids. Germline V gene lookup returns CDR1 SGHTA and CDR2 FQGNSA. This chain's CDR3 is CASSSRDRWSNEQFF. The CDR3 DNA follows: TGTGCCAGCAGCTCTAGGGACAGGTGGAGCAATGAGCAGTTCTTC.

This clonotype has ten or more counts. The chain recombines TRBV28 with TRBJ2-4; the match to TRBD2 covers 9 bases. From germline, CDR1 is MDHEN and CDR2 SYDVKM. The length of the CDR3 is 15 residues. Trimming cost V 2 bases and J 5 bases; bases outside gene matches: 4. The CDR3 is CASSLTRLAENIQYF. Written as DNA, the CDR3 is TGTGCCAGCAGTTTAACAAGACTAGCGGAAAACATTCAGTACTTC.

This clonotype turned up a few times. V and J are TRBV24-1 and TRBJ1-2, with D perhaps TRBD1 (6 bases). The CDR3 is 13 residues long. V was pared by 7 bases and J by 8 bases, with 16 bases between. CDR1 is KGHDR and CDR2 is SFDVKD in the germline V gene. This chain's CDR3 is CATSQTYRDGYTF. CDR3 sequence (DNA): TGTGCCACCAGCCAGACCTACAGGGACGGCTACACCTTC.

This clonotype has a count of ten or more. This chain uses TRBV30 with TRBJ2-3, with 9 bases lining up with TRBD2. The ends lost 2 bases at V and 1 base at J; junction bases unmatched: 4. CDR3 size: 15 residues. From germline, CDR1 is GTSNPN and CDR2 SVGIG (reference sequence). The CDR3 here is CAWSLAGVGTDTQYF. CDR3 nucleotides: TGTGCCTGGAGTTTAGCGGGAGTTGGCACAGATACGCAGTATTTT.

The table lists this clonotype with many counts. This chain joins TRBV6-5 and TRBJ2-5; 13 bases fit TRBD2. V lost 1 base to trimming and J lost 4 bases; unmatched junction nucleotides: 6. CDR1 is MNHEY, CDR2 SVGAGI, per germline. There are 17 residues in the CDR3. As DNA, the CDR3 is TGTGCCAGCAGTTACTTCGGACTAGCGGGAGAAGGAGAGACCCAGTACTTC. Protein: CASSYFGLAGEGETQYF.

V is TRBV20-1 and J is TRBJ2-1; D assignment may be TRBD1 or TRBD2 (5 bases each). V lost 0 bases to trimming and J lost 6 bases, with 15 bases between them. CDR1 and CDR2 from the germline V gene are DFQATT and SNEGSKA (reference sequence). The CDR3 sequence is 15 residues long. The CDR3 is CSARDLGVGANEQFF. CDR3 coding DNA: TGCAGTGCTAGAGATCTGGGGGTCGGGGCCAATGAGCAGTTCTTC.

V gene TRBV12-5 combines with J gene TRBJ2-7; D may be TRBD1 or TRBD2 (6 bases each). This CDR3 has 18 residues. Germline loops: CDR1 LGHNT, CDR2 FRNRAP. The germline V and J ends were trimmed by 0 bases and 0 bases, with 18 bases remaining between them. The CDR3 coding sequence is TGTGCTAGTGGTTTGGTTTCCAACAGGGAGGAAGCCTCCTACGAGCAGTACTTC. Encoded protein: CASGLVSNREEASYEQYF.

This clonotype appeared a few times. The chain carries TRBV7-9 and TRBJ2-3; a possible D gene is TRBD2 (6 bases). This CDR3 is 14 amino acids long. The germline V and J ends were trimmed by 5 bases and 7 bases, with 16 bases remaining between them. In germline, CDR1 is SEHNR, CDR2 FQNEAQ (reference sequence). The CDR3 DNA is TGTGCCAGCAGCCGGGACTCCCGGGGAAATACGCAGTATTTT. Amino acid sequence: CASSRDSRGNTQYF.

The chain joins TRBV4-3 to TRBJ1-1, with unresolved D. The CDR3 runs to 15 residues. Germline lookup yields CDR1 LGHNA and CDR2 YSLEER. Trimming cost V 3 bases and J 11 bases, with 22 bases left between them. CDR3 amino acids: CASSHQSDTFSVAFF. Written as DNA, the CDR3 is TGCGCCAGCAGCCACCAATCCGACACGTTTTCGGTGGCTTTCTTT.

The sample holds a few counts of this clonotype. CDR3 protein: CASSWTEETQYF. In nucleotides, the CDR3 is TGTGCCAGCAGTTGGACAGAAGAGACCCAGTACTTC. The V gene is TRBV2, the J gene TRBJ2-5, with D maybe TRBD1 (6 bases). CDR1 and CDR2 (germline): SNHLY, FYNNEI. Trimming removed 5 bases at V and 3 bases at J, with 7 bases between. This CDR3 region has 12 residues.

This clonotype was seen at least ten times. The chain combines TRBV28 with TRBJ2-3; 7 nucleotides line up with TRBD2. This CDR3 contains 17 residues. V shed 3 bases and J 3 bases; nucleotides not matched to a gene: 12. The germline V gene has CDR1 MDHEN and CDR2 SYDVKM. The CDR3 DNA follows: TGTGCCAGCAGTTTCGCCCCCTGGGGGGGTGAAACAGATACGCAGTATTTT. Translation gives CASSFAPWGGETDTQYF.

The chain employs TRBV7-2 and TRBJ2-7, with 8 bases lining up with TRBD2. With 1 base clipped from V and 3 bases from J, the junction kept 14 bases outside the gene matches. CDR1 is SGHTA and CDR2 is FQGNSA in the germline V gene. The CDR3 covers 18 residues. In DNA, the CDR3 is TGTGCCAGCAGCTTAGGGTCGAGCGGGAGTCCCGCCGACTACGAGCAGTACTTC. Its protein is CASSLGSSGSPADYEQYF.

This clonotype came up many times. The chain has TRBV7-9 and TRBJ2-1; D possibly corresponds to TRBD2 (6 bases). V lost 1 base and J lost 9, with 10 bases in between. CDR1 is SEHNR and CDR2 is FQNEAQ in the germline V gene (reference sequence). This CDR3 region has 13 residues. The CDR3 sequence: CASSLGGGGEQFF. DNA for the CDR3: TGTGCCAGCAGCTTAGGGGGAGGCGGTGAGCAGTTCTTC.

Of note for this clonotype: No conserved phenylalanine or tryptophan is present at the end of the CDR3, so a read error is the likely explanation. V and J are TRBV18 and TRBJ2-7; D gene ambiguous. Germline loops: CDR1 KGHSH, CDR2 LQKENI. The V gene lost 0 bases and the J gene lost 2 bases, with 8 bases spanning the gap. The CDR3 is 14 residues long. The CDR3 DNA sequence: TGTGCCAGCTCACCACCGGCCCCCGCCTACGAGCAGTACCTC. Its translation is CASSPPAPAYEQYL.

This clonotype was observed at least ten times. The chain carries TRBV6-1 and TRBJ2-2, with TRBD2 matching 9 bases. Germline-derived CDR1 and CDR2 are MNHNS and SASEGT. The V segment lost 8 bases and the J segment 0 bases; nucleotides outside the gene matches: 4. This CDR3 has 15 residues. The CDR3 sequence: CASASSGANTGELFF. The CDR3 coding sequence is TGTGCCAGCGCATCTAGCGGGGCGAACACCGGGGAGCTGTTTTTT.

This CDR3 reads CASSEIFPNRDTNYGYTF. The CDR3 DNA sequence: TGTGCCAGCAGTGAAATATTCCCCAACAGGGACACTAACTATGGCTACACCTTC. V usage is TRBV2 and J usage is TRBJ1-2; D may be TRBD1 (6 bases). CDR3 size: 18 residues. Germline V gene lookup returns CDR1 SNHLY and CDR2 FYNNEI. The V end was cut by 2 bases, the J end by 0 bases, with 19 bases between.

This clonotype was observed at least ten times. The J gene is TRBJ2-2, the V gene TRBV4-3; TRBD2 aligns across 8 bases. V shed 1 base, J shed 4 bases, and the junction held 8 bases outside the gene matches. Germline V gene data show CDR1 as LGHNA and CDR2 as YSLEER. CDR3 length: 17 residues. CDR3 DNA sequence: TGCGCCAGCAGCCAAGGAGGGGGAGCGGGAGTCACCGGGGAGCTGTTTTTT. Translating it yields CASSQGGGAGVTGELFF.

This clonotype was counted many times. The J gene is TRBJ2-2, the V gene TRBV19, with D tentatively TRBD2 (5 bases). Germline CDR1 LNHDA, CDR2 SQIVND (reference sequence). With 1 base removed from V and 3 bases from J, the gap between germline ends came to 18 bases. This CDR3 spans 18 amino acids. The CDR3 spells CASSIGASSWHYTGELFF. Written as DNA, the CDR3 is TGTGCCAGTAGTATAGGGGCTAGCTCTTGGCACTACACCGGGGAGCTGTTTTTT.